Sequencing of this T cell receptor (beta chain) was carried out in a study of identical twins. Template switching added a universal primer site; cDNA carried unique molecular identifiers. MiXCR was run by TCRdb on the 5' RACE reads, yielding one entry per CDR3 protein. The sample yields about 250,000 distinct CDR3 sequences, over 13% seen once. This clonotype was observed a handful of times. This TCR derives from a woman aged 18-29 years in good health. Specimen: memory (CD45RO+) T cells sorted from blood.

The CDR3 is CASSLVADPTDTQYF. CDR3 sequence (DNA): TGCGCCAGCAGCTTGGTCGCGGACCCCACAGATACGCAGTATTTT. The chain combines TRBV5-1 with TRBJ2-3; D remains unclear. Germline-derived CDR1 and CDR2 are SGHRS and YFSETQ. The CDR3 has 15 amino acids. V was pared by 0 bases and J by 2 bases, with 10 bases between.